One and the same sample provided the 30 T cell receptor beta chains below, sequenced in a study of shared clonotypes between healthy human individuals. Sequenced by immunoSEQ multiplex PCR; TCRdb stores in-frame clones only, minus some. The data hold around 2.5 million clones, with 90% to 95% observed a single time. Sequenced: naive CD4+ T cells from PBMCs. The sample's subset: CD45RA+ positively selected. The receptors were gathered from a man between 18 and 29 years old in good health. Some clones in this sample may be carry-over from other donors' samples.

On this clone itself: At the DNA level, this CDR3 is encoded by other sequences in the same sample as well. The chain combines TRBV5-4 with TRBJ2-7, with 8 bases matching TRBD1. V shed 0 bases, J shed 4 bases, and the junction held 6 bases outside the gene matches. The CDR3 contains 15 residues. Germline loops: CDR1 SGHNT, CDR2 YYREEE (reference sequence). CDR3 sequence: CASSLGGTGIYEQYF. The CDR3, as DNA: TGTGCCAGCAGCTTGGGGGGGACAGGCATATACGAGCAGTACTTC.

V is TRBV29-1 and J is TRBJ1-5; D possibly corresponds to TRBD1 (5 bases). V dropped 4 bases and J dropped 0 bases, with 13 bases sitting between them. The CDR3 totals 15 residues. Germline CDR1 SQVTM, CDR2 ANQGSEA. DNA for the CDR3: TGCAGCGTTGGCCAGACGGGGGATAGCAATCAGCCCCAGCATTTT. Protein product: CSVGQTGDSNQPQHF.

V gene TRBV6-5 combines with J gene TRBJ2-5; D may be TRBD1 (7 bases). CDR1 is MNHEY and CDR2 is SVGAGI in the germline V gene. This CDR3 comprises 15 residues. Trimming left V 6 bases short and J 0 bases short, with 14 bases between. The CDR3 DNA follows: TGTGCCAGCAGCCGGACAGGAGGGTACCAAGAGACCCAGTACTTC. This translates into CASSRTGGYQETQYF.

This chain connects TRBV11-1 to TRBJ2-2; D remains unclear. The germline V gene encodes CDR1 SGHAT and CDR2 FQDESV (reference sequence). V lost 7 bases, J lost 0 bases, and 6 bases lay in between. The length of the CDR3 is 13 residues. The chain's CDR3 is CASTPTNTGELFF. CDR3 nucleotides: TGTGCCAGCACACCTACGAACACCGGGGAGCTGTTTTTT. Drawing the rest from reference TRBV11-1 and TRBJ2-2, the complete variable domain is EAEVAQSPRYKITEKSQAVAFWCDPISGHATLYWYRQILGQGPELLVQFQDESVVDDSQLPKDRFSAERLKGVDSTLKIQPAELGDSAMYLCASTPTNTGELFFGEGSRLTVL.

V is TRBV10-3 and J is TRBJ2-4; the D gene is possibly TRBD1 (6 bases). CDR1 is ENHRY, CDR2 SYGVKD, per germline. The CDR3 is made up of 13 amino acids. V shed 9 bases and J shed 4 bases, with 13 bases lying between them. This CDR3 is CAIRTEGKNIQYF. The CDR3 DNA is TGTGCCATTAGGACAGAGGGGAAAAACATTCAGTACTTC.

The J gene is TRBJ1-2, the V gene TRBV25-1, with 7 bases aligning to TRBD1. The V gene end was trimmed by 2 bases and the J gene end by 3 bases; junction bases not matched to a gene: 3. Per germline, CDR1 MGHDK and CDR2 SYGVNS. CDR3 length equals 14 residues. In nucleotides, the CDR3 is TGTGCCAGCAGTGAACGACAGGGATACTATGGCTACACCTTC. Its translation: CASSERQGYYGYTF.

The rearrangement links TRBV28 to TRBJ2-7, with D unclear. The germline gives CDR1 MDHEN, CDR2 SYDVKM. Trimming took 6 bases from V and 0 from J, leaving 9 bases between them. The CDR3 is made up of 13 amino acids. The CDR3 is CASRDASSYEQYF. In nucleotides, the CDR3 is TGTGCCAGCAGGGACGCGAGCTCCTACGAGCAGTACTTC.

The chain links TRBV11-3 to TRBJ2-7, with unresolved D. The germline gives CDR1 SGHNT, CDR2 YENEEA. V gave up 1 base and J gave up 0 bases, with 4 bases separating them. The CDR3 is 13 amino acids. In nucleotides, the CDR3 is TGTGCCAGCAGCTTAGCGGTCTCCTACGAGCAGTACTTC. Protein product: CASSLAVSYEQYF.

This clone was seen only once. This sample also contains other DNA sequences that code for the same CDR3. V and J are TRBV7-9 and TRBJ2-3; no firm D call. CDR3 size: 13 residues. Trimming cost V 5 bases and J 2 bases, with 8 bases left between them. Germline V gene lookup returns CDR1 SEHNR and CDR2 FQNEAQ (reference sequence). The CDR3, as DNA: TGTGCCAGCAGCCTCGGCCCCACAGATACGCAGTATTTT. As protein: CASSLGPTDTQYF.

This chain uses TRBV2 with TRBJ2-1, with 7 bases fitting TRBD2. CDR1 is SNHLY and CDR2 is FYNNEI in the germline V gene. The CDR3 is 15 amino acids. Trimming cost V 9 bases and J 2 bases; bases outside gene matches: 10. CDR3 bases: TGTGCCAGTCGACTAGGGGAGGGACCCTACAATGAGCAGTTCTTC. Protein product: CASRLGEGPYNEQFF. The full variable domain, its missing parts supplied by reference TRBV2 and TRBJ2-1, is EPEVTQTPSHQVTQMGQEVILRCVPISNHLYFYWYRQILGQKVEFLVSFYNNEISEKSEIFDDQFSVERPDGSNFTLKIRSTKLEDSAMYFCASRLGEGPYNEQFFGPGTRLTVL.

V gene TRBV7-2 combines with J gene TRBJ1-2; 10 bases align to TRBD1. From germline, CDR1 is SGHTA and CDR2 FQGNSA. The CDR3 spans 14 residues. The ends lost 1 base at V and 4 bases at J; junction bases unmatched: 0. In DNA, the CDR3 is TGTGCCAGCAGCTTAGGGACAGGGGGCTATGGCTACACCTTC. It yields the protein CASSLGTGGYGYTF.

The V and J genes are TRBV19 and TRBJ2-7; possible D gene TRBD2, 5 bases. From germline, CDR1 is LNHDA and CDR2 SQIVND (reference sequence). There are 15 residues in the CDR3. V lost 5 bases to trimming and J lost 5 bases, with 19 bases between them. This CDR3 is CASSRSARGTHEQYF. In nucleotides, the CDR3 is TGTGCCAGTAGTCGATCAGCACGGGGAACCCACGAGCAGTACTTC.

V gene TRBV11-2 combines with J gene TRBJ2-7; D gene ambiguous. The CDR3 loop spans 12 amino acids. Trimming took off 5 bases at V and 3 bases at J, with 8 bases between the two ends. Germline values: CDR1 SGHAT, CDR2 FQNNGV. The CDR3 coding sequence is TGTGCCAGCAGCCCTCTACGCTACGAGCAGTACTTC. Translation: CASSPLRYEQYF.

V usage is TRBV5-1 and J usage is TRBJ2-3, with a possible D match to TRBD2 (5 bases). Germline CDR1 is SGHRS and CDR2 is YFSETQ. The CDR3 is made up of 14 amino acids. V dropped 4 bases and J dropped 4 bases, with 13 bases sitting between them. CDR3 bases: TGCGCCAGCAGCCCCGTGGCGGGCGCAGATACGCAGTATTTT. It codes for CASSPVAGADTQYF.

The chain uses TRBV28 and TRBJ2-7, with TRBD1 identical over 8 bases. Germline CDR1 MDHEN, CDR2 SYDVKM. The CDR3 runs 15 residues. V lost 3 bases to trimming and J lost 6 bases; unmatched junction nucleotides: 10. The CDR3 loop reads CASSFRSGGYLEQYF. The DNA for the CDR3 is TGTGCCAGCAGTTTTAGGTCAGGGGGCTATCTCGAGCAGTACTTC.

The chain's CDR3 is CASSLDARGVLDTQYF. CDR3 DNA sequence: TGTGCCAGCAGCTTGGACGCCAGGGGGGTTTTGGATACGCAGTATTTT. The chain recombines TRBV5-4 with TRBJ2-3; tentatively, D is TRBD1 (7 bases). Germline V gene lookup returns CDR1 SGHNT and CDR2 YYREEE (reference sequence). CDR3 size: 16 residues. The V gene lost 0 bases and the J gene lost 6 bases, with 17 bases spanning the gap.

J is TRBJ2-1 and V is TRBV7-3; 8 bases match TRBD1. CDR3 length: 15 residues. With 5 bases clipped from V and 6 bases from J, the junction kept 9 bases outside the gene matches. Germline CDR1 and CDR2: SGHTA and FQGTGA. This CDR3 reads CASSPGGLLPNEQFF. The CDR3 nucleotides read TGTGCCAGCAGCCCAGGGGGCCTCCTCCCCAATGAGCAGTTCTTC.

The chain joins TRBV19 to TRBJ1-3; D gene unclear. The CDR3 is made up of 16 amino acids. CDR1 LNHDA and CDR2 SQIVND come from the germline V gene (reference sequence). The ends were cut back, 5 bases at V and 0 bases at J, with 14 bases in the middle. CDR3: CASSYRTELSGNTIYF. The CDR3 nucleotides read TGTGCCAGTAGTTATCGGACTGAACTCTCTGGAAACACCATATATTTT.

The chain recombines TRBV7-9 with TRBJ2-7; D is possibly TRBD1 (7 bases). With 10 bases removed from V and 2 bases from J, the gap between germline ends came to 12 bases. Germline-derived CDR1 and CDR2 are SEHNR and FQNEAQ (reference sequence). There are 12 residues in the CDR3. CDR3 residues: CATTRGAYEQYF. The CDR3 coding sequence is TGTGCCACCACCAGGGGGGCCTACGAGCAGTACTTC.

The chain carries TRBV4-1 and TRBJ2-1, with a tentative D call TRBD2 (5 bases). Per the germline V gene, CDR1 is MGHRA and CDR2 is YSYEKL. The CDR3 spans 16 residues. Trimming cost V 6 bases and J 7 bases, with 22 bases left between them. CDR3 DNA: TGCGCCAGCAGTCGAACGGGTAGCGCCCGTGGGAATGAGCAGTTCTTC. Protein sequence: CASSRTGSARGNEQFF.

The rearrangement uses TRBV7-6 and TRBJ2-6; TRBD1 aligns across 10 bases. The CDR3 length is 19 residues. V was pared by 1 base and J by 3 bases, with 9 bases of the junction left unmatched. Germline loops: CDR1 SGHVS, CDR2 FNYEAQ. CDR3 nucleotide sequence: TGTGCCAGCAGCTTAGACTCCGGGACAGGGGACTTTGGGGCCAACGTCCTGACTTTC. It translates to CASSLDSGTGDFGANVLTF.

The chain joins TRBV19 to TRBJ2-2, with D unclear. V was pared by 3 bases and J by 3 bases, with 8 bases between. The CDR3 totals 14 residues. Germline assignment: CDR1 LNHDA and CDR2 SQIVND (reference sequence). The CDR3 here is CASSIGRDTGELFF. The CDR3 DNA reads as TGTGCCAGTAGTATCGGCCGGGACACCGGGGAGCTGTTTTTT.

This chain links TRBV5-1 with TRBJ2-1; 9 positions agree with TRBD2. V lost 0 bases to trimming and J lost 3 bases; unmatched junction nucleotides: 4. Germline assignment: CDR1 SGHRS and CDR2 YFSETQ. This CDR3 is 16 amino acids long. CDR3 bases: TGCGCCAGCAGCTTGGGGCCACTAGCGGGCTACAATGAGCAGTTCTTC. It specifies CASSLGPLAGYNEQFF. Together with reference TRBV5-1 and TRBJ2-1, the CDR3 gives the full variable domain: KAGVTQTPRYLIKTRGQQVTLSCSPISGHRSVSWYQQTPGQGLQFLFEYFSETQRNKGNFPGRFSGRQFSNSRSEMNVSTLELGDSALYLCASSLGPLAGYNEQFFGPGTRLTVL.

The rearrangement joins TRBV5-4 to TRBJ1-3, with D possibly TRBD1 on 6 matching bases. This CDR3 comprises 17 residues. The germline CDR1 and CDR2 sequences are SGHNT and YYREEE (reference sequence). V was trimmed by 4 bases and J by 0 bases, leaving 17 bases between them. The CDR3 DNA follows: TGTGCCAGCAGCCCAACCGGGGGGCCTCCCTCTGGAAACACCATATATTTT. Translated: CASSPTGGPPSGNTIYF. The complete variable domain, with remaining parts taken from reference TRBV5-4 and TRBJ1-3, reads ETGVTQSPTHLIKTRGQQVTLRCSSQSGHNTVSWYQQALGQGPQFIFQYYREEENGRGNFPPRFSGLQFPNYSSELNVNALELDDSALYLCASSPTGGPPSGNTIYFGEGSWLTVV.

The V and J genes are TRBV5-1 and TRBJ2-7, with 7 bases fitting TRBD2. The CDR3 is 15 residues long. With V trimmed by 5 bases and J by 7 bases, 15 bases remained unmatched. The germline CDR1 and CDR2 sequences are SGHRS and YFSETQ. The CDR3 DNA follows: TGCGCCAGCAGATTAATGACGGGAGGACTAAGGGAGCAGTACTTC. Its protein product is CASRLMTGGLREQYF.

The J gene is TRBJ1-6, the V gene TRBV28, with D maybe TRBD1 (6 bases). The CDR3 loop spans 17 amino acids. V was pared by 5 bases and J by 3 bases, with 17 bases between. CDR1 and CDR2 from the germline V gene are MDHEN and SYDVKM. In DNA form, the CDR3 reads TGTGCCAGCAGTGGGGGGCAGGGATCCTACTATAATTCACCCCTCCACTTT. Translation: CASSGGQGSYYNSPLHF.

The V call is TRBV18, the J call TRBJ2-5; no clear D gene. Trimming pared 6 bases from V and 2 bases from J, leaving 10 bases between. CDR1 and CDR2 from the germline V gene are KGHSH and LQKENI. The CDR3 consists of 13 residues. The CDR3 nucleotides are TGTGCCAGCTCTACTATTCTACAAGAGACCCAGTACTTC. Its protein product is CASSTILQETQYF. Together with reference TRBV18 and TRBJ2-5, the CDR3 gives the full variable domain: NAGVMQNPRHLVRRRGQEARLRCSPMKGHSHVYWYRQLPEEGLKFMVYLQKENIIDESGMPKERFSAEFPKEGPSILRIQQVVRGDSAAYFCASSTILQETQYFGPGTRLLVL.

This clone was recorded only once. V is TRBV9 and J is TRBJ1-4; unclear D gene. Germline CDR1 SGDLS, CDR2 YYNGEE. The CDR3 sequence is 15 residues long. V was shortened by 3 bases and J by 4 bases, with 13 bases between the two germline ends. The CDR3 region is CASSAASGFNEKLFF. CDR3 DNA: TGTGCCAGCAGCGCAGCCTCCGGGTTTAATGAAAAACTGTTTTTT.

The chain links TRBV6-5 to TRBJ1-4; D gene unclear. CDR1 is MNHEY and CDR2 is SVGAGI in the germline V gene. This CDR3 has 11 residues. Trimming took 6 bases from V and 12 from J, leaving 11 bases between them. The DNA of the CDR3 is TGTGCCAGCAGCGATTGGATAGAACTGTTTTTT. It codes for CASSDWIELFF.

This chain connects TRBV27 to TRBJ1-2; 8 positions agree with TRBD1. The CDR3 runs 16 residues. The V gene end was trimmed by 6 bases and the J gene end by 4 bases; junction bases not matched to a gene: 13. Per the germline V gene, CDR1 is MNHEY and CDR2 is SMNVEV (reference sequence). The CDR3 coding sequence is TGTGCCAGCAGGGCACGGTTAACAGGGGGAATCTATGGCTACACCTTC. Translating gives CASRARLTGGIYGYTF.